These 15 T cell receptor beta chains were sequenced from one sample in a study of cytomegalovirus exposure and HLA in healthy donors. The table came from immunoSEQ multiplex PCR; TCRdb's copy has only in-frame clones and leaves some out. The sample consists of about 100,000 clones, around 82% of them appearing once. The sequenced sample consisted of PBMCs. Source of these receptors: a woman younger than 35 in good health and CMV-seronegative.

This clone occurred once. The CDR3 nucleotides read TGTGCCAGCAGCTCCGCCCCCCTAGCGGCTGTCCGCTACGAGCAGTACTTC. Translating gives CASSSAPLAAVRYEQYF. V usage is TRBV5-8 and J usage is TRBJ2-7, with 7 bases that match TRBD2. V lost 3 bases to trimming and J lost 3 bases; unmatched junction nucleotides: 15. Germline V gene data show CDR1 as SGHTS and CDR2 as YDEGEE. This CDR3 has 17 residues.

Here the CDR3 DNA reads TGTGCCAGCAGCGTAGGTCTAGCGGACTCCTACAATGAGCAGTTCTTC. The encoded protein is CASSVGLADSYNEQFF. The chain couples TRBV9 to TRBJ2-1; TRBD2 aligns across 7 bases. The germline gives CDR1 SGDLS, CDR2 YYNGEE. After removal of 0 bases from V and 0 bases from J, the junction contained 3 bases not matched to a gene. The CDR3 contains 16 residues. Based on the CDR3 plus reference TRBV9 and TRBJ2-1, the full variable domain is DSGVTQTPKHLITATGQRVTLRCSPRSGDLSVYWYQQSLDQGLQFLIQYYNGEERAKGNILERFSAQQFPDLHSELNLSSLELGDSALYFCASSVGLADSYNEQFFGPGTRLTVL.

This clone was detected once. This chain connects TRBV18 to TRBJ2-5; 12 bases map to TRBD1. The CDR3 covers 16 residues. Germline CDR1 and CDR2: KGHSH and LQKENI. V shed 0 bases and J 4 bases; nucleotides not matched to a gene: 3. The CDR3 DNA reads TGTGCCAGCTCACCACCTGGGACAGGGGGCGCAGAGACCCAGTACTTC. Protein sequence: CASSPPGTGGAETQYF.

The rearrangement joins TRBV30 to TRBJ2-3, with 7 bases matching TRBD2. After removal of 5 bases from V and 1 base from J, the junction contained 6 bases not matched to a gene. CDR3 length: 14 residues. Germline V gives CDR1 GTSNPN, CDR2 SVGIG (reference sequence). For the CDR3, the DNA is TGTGCCTGGGGGGAGGGGTATGGCACAGATACGCAGTATTTT. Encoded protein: CAWGEGYGTDTQYF.

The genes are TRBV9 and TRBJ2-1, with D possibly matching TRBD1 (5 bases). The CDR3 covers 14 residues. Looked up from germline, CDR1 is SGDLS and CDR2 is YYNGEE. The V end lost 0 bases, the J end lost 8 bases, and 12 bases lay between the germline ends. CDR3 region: CASSVGTLGDEQFF. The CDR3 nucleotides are TGTGCCAGCAGCGTAGGGACACTTGGGGATGAGCAGTTCTTC.

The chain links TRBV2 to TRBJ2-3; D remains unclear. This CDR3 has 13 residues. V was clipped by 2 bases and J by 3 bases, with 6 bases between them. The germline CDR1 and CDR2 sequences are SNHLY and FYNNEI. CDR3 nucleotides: TGTGCCAGCAGTGAACAGTCGACAGATACGCAGTATTTT. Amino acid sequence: CASSEQSTDTQYF.

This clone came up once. The CDR3 here is CASSPFAGTGTSEQYF. CDR3 DNA: TGTGCCAGCTCACCATTCGCCGGGACAGGGACGAGTGAGCAGTACTTC. J is TRBJ2-7 and V is TRBV18; 9 nucleotides line up with TRBD1. Trimming took 2 bases from V and 7 from J; bases not matched to a gene: 12. Per germline, CDR1 KGHSH and CDR2 LQKENI. The CDR3 has 16 amino acids.

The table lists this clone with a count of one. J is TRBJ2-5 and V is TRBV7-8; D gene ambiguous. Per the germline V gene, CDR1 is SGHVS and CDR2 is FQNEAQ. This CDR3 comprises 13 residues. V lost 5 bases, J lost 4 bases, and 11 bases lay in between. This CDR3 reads CASSPGGSETQYF. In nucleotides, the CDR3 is TGTGCCAGCAGCCCAGGTGGTTCAGAGACCCAGTACTTC.

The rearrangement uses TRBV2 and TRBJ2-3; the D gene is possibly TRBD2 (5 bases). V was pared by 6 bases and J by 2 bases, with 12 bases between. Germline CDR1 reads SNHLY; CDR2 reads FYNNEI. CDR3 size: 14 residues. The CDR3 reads CASRTSGTTDTQYF. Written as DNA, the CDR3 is TGTGCCAGCAGGACCAGCGGAACCACAGATACGCAGTATTTT.

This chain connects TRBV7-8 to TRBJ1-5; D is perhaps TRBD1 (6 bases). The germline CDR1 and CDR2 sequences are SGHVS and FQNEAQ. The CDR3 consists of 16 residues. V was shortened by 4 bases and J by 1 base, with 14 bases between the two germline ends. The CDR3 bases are TGTGCCAGCAGCTCGTCCGGGACATCCAGCAATCAGCCCCAGCATTTT. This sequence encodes CASSSSGTSSNQPQHF.

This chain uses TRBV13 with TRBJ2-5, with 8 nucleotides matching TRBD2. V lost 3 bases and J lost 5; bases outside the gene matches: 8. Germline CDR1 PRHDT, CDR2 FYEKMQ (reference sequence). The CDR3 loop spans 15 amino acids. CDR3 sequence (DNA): TGTGCCAGCAGCTTCTCCGGGACTAGTGAGGAGACCCAGTACTTC. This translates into CASSFSGTSEETQYF.

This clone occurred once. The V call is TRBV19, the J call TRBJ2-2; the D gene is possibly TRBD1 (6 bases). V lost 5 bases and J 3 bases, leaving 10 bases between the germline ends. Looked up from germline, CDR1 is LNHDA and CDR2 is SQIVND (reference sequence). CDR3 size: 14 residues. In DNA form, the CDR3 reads TGTGCCAGTAGTGGACAGCCTTACACCGGGGAGCTGTTTTTT. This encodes CASSGQPYTGELFF.

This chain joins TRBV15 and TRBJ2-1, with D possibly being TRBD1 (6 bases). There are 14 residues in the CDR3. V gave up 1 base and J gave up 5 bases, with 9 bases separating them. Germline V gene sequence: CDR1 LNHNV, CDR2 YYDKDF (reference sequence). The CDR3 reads CATSRGQGNNEQFF. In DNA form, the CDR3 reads TGTGCCACCAGCAGAGGGCAGGGGAACAATGAGCAGTTCTTC.

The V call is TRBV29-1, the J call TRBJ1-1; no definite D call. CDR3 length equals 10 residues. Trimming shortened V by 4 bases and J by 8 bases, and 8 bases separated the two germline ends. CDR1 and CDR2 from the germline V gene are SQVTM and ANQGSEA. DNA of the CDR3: TGCAGCGTTGTGGTAAGCGAAGCTTTCTTT. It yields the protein CSVVVSEAFF.

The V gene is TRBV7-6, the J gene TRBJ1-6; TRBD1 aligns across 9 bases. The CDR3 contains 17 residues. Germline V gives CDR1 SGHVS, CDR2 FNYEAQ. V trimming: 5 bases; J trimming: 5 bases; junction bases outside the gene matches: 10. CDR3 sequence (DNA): TGTGCCAGCAGCCCCGGGACAGGGCAGTTGAATAATTCACCCCTCCACTTT. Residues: CASSPGTGQLNNSPLHF.